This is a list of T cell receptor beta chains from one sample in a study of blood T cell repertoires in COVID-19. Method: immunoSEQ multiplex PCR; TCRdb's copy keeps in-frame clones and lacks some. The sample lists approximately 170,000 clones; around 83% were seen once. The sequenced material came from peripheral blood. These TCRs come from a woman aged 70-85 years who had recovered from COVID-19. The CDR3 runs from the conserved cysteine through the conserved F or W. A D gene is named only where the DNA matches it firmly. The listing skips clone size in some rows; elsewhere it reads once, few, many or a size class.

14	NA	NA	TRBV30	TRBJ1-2	TGTGCCTGGAATTCGAGGGTGGGGAACTATGGCTACACCTTC	CAWNSRVGNYGYTF
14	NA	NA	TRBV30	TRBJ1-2	TGTGCCTGGAGTTGGGGGGGGCTAGACTATGGCTACACCTTC	CAWSWGGLDYGYTF
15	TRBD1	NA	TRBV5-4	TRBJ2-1	TGTGCCAGCAGCCTCCCGGGACAGGGGTTCTCTGAGCAGTTCTTC	CASSLPGQGFSEQFF
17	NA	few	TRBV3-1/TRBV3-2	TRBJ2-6	TGTGCCAGCAGCCAAGAGTTCGGGAGCTCTGGGGCCAACGTCCTGACTTTC	CASSQEFGSSGANVLTF
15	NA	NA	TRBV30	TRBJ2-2	TGTGCCCTTGGGGCCGGGAGTTTCTACACCGGGGAGCTGTTTTTT	CALGAGSFYTGELFF
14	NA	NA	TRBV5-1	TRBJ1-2	TGCGCCAGCAGCTTGGTCCTGTATTCCTATGGCTACACCTTC	CASSLVLYSYGYTF
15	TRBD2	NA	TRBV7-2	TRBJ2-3	TGTGCCAGCAGCCCCACCCGAGTTGGGGGGGGTACGCAGTATTTT	CASSPTRVGGGTQYF
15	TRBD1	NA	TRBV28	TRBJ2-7	TGTGCCAGCAGCCCCGTGGGGGACAGAAAGACCGAGCAGTACTTC	CASSPVGDRKTEQYF
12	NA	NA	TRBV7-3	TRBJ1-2	TGTGCCAGCAGCCCCGGCGGTTTATACTACACCTTC	CASSPGGLYYTF
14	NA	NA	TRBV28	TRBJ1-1	TGTGCCAGCCAGCGCGGGCTCGCGGGCACTGAAGCTTTCTTT	CASQRGLAGTEAFF
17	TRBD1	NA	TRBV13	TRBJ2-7	TGTGCCAGCAGCCTCCGCATCCGGACAGGGCGAGACTACGAGCAGTACTTC	CASSLRIRTGRDYEQYF
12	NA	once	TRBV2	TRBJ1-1	TGTGCCAGCACCATAACCCGCTACCATGCTTTCTTT	CASTITRYHAFF
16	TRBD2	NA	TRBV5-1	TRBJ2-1	TGCGCCAGCAGCCCAACTACTAGCGGAGCAGGGGATGAGCAGTTCTTC	CASSPTTSGAGDEQFF
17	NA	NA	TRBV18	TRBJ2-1	TGTGCCAGCTCACCAAGACAGGCGCTCAGCTCCTACAATGAGCAGTTCTTC	CASSPRQALSSYNEQFF
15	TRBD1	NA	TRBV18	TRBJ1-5	TGTGCCAGCTCACCGGACAGGGAGACGGGGCAGCCCCAGCATTTT	CASSPDRETGQPQHF
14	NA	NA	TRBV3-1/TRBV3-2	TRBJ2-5	TGTGCCAGCAGCCAAGCGACAGTCCAAGAGACCCAGTACTTC	CASSQATVQETQYF
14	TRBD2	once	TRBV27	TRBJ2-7	TGTGCCAGCAGTTTAGCGGGAGTCCAATACGAGCAGTACTTC	CASSLAGVQYEQYF